The T cell receptor (beta chain) under discussion was sequenced for a study of blood T cell repertoires in COVID-19. Sequencing was performed with immunoSEQ multiplex PCR; in TCRdb, only in-frame clones are kept and a portion is missing. The table records about 270,000 clones, about 88% of them present only once. The CDR3 consists of 14 residues. Germline V gene lookup returns CDR1 SGHDT and CDR2 YYEEEE. V was trimmed by 5 bases and J by 0 bases, leaving 11 bases between them. This chain connects TRBV5-6 to TRBJ1-1, with a weak D call TRBD1 (5 bases). The TCR was taken from a man aged 60 to 75 who had recovered from COVID-19. Sequences were obtained from peripheral blood. CDR3 nucleotide sequence: TGTGCCAGCAGGGACATGGGAATGAACACTGAAGCTTTCTTT. It specifies CASRDMGMNTEAFF.